This is a list of T cell receptor beta chains from one sample in a study of T cell responses to AZD1222 COVID-19 vaccine. The table came from immunoSEQ multiplex PCR; TCRdb's copy has only in-frame clones and leaves some out. Of about 140,000 clones detected, around nine tenths appear once; the ten largest clones hold over 3%. Sequences were derived from peripheral blood, sampled on day 0 of AZD1222 vaccination. All receptors derive from an adult in good health. CDR3s include the opening cysteine and the closing phenylalanine or tryptophan. A D gene is named only where the DNA matches it firmly. The size of a clone is reported for some rows only, either as once, few or many, or as a class for expanded clones.

NA	TRBV7-7	TRBJ2-5	TRBD2	15	TGTGCCAGCAGCTTAGCGCGGGGGAAAGGAGAGACCCAGTACTTC	CASSLARGKGETQYF
NA	TRBV9	TRBJ2-5	TRBD2	14	TGTGCCAGCAGCGTGAGCGGGACCTCGTCGACCCAGTACTTC	CASSVSGTSSTQYF
NA	TRBV10-3	TRBJ2-5	TRBD1	14	TGTGCCATCAGTGAGGGGACAGGGGTGGAGACCCAGTACTTC	CAISEGTGVETQYF
few	TRBV5-8	TRBJ2-3	NA	18	TGTGCCAGCAGCCCCCCTAGCGCGCGTTGGTTGAGCACAGATACGCAGTATTTT	CASSPPSARWLSTDTQYF
NA	TRBV7-9	TRBJ1-2	NA	14	TGTGCCAGCAGCCCCGGAGAGGGGTCCTATGGCTACACCTTC	CASSPGEGSYGYTF
NA	TRBV7-2	TRBJ2-5	TRBD1	13	TGTGCCAGCAGCCCAGGGGGAGTAGAGACCCAGTACTTC	CASSPGGVETQYF
NA	TRBV7-9	TRBJ1-5	NA	14	TGTGCCAGCAGCCTACAGGAGCCAGGACAGCCCCAGCATTTT	CASSLQEPGQPQHF
NA	TRBV18	TRBJ1-1	NA	15	TGTGCCAGCTCACCTAAAGGTGGGGTTTGGACTGAAGCTTTCTTT	CASSPKGGVWTEAFF
once	TRBV7-2	TRBJ2-1	TRBD2	19	TGTGCCAGCAGCTTAGTCTCTAGCGGGAGGGCCCCACCCTACAATGAGCAGTTCTTC	CASSLVSSGRAPPYNEQFF
few	TRBV5-5	TRBJ1-6	TRBD1	15	TGTGCCAGCAGCCTTGGACAGGGCAATAATTCACCCCTCCACTTT	CASSLGQGNNSPLHF
NA	TRBV6-2/TRBV6-3	TRBJ2-4	TRBD1	16	TGTGCCAGCAGCCCCGACAGGGGTAAGCCAAAAAACATTCAGTACTTC	CASSPDRGKPKNIQYF
NA	TRBV7-2	TRBJ1-1	NA	14	TGTGCCAGCAGCTTAGCGGGGGCGAACACTGAAGCTTTCTTT	CASSLAGANTEAFF
NA	TRBV18	TRBJ2-1	TRBD2	16	TGTGCCAGCCCGAGCCAGAGCGGGAACTCCTACAATGAGCAGTTCTTC	CASPSQSGNSYNEQFF
NA	TRBV7-2	TRBJ2-7	NA	15	TGTGCCAGCAGCTTAGCACTAGTGGAGGGCTACGAGCAGTACTTC	CASSLALVEGYEQYF
NA	TRBV25-1	TRBJ2-1	NA	16	TGTGCCAGCAGGGAAACACCAGGGGACTCCTACAATGAGCAGTTCTTC	CASRETPGDSYNEQFF
NA	TRBV27	TRBJ1-2	NA	15	TGTGCCAGCAGTTCGTTGACACAACTCCATTATGGCTACACCTTC	CASSSLTQLHYGYTF
NA	TRBV5-8	TRBJ1-2	NA	16	TGTGCCAGCAGCCCAGGTTCGGTGTGGGGCGACGGGGGCTACACCTTC	CASSPGSVWGDGGYTF
NA	TRBV7-2	TRBJ2-7	NA	12	TGTGCCAGCAGCTTAGCCCTCTCCGAGCAGTACTTC	CASSLALSEQYF
few	TRBV28	TRBJ1-5	NA	12	TGTGCCAGCAGTAAGTTGGGGCAGCCCCAGCATTTT	CASSKLGQPQHF
NA	TRBV9	TRBJ2-3	TRBD2	17	TGTGCCAGCAGCGTAGGGACTAGCGGGAGAGGAGGAGATACGCAGTATTTT	CASSVGTSGRGGDTQYF
NA	TRBV15	TRBJ2-1	TRBD2	16	TGTGCCACCAGCAAGTCCGGGACTAGCGGGTACAATGAGCAGTTCTTC	CATSKSGTSGYNEQFF
NA	TRBV28	TRBJ2-5	TRBD2	15	TGTGCCAGCAGTTTAGAACTAGCGGCCAAAGAGACCCAGTACTTC	CASSLELAAKETQYF
NA	TRBV10-3	TRBJ1-4	NA	14	TGTGCCATCAGCGAGGGCGCCGGGGGTGAAAAACTGTTTTTT	CAISEGAGGEKLFF